The 29 T cell receptor beta chains presented below share a single source sample, sequenced in a study of blood T cell repertoires in COVID-19 (dated by TCRdb to 2020 to 2021). Library preparation employed the immunoSEQ multiplex PCR assay. The source is immuneACCESS, and TCRdb retained only in-frame sequences with V and J called. Part of the clones is not carried over; for the studies checked, unresolved V genes explain less than half of this, and the remainder is unexplained. Counted in this sample were around 77,000 clones; about four fifths of them appeared once. The top ten clones comprise approximately 19% of the sample. The material sequenced was peripheral blood. The receptors come from a human donor in a cohort sampled during active COVID-19.

This clone was found a few times. The chain has TRBV28 and TRBJ1-2; D call uncertain. Per the germline V gene, CDR1 is MDHEN and CDR2 is SYDVKM. The CDR3 contains 11 residues. The V end was cut by 5 bases, the J end by 12 bases, with 13 bases between. CDR3 in DNA: TGTGCCAGCAGTAATCTTGGGCGCCACACCTTC. As protein: CASSNLGRHTF.

Here the CDR3 reads CASSSGQGAYEQYF. The CDR3 DNA follows: TGTGCCAGCAGTTCCGGACAGGGAGCCTACGAGCAGTACTTC. The gene calls are TRBV28 and TRBJ2-7; the match to TRBD1 covers 8 bases. With 4 bases clipped from V and 2 bases from J, the junction kept 4 bases outside the gene matches. Per the germline V gene, CDR1 is MDHEN and CDR2 is SYDVKM. This CDR3 spans 14 amino acids.

The rearrangement joins TRBV7-2 to TRBJ2-1; D is unclear. Germline loops: CDR1 SGHTA, CDR2 FQGNSA. Trimming cost V 3 bases and J 7 bases, with 13 bases left between them. The CDR3 is 14 residues long. The CDR3 loop is CASSFSGIENEQFF. In DNA, the CDR3 is TGTGCCAGCAGCTTCTCAGGCATAGAAAATGAGCAGTTCTTC.

This clone was seen just once. The chain has TRBV5-6 and TRBJ2-5, with D possibly matching TRBD2 (6 bases). The V end lost 7 bases, the J end lost 4 bases, and 17 bases lay between the germline ends. The CDR3 loop spans 14 amino acids. The germline V gene encodes CDR1 SGHDT and CDR2 YYEEEE. CDR3: CASLVRGGVETQYF. The CDR3, as DNA: TGTGCCAGCTTGGTAAGGGGAGGTGTAGAGACCCAGTACTTC.

The chain is built from TRBV7-2 and TRBJ2-3; 7 bases agree with TRBD2. The length of the CDR3 is 14 residues. J lost 9 bases, V lost 3 bases, and 9 bases had no gene match. The germline gives CDR1 SGHTA, CDR2 FQGNSA. The CDR3 DNA follows: TGTGCCAGCAGCTTGCAGACTAGCCCCCCGACGCAGTATTTT. Residues: CASSLQTSPPTQYF. The full variable domain, rest sourced from reference TRBV7-2 and TRBJ2-3, is GAGVSQSPSNKVTEKGKDVELRCDPISGHTALYWYRQSLGQGLEFLIYFQGNSAPDKSGLPSDRFSAERTGGSVSTLTIQRTQQEDSAVYLCASSLQTSPPTQYFGPGTRLTVL.

The chain recombines TRBV5-1 with TRBJ1-2; 10 bases agree with TRBD1. The CDR3 sequence is 16 residues long. Germline CDR1 reads SGHRS; CDR2 reads YFSETQ. Germline trimming cut 4 bases from V and 3 bases from J; bases unmatched to any gene: 9. DNA of the CDR3: TGCGCCAGCAGCCCAGCTAAAGGACAGGGGGACTATGGCTACACCTTC. It yields the protein CASSPAKGQGDYGYTF.

This clone was counted only a few times. The chain carries TRBV9 and TRBJ2-7, with D possibly TRBD1 on 6 matching bases. Trimming removed 3 bases at V and 2 bases at J, with 9 bases between. This CDR3 contains 13 residues. Germline values: CDR1 SGDLS, CDR2 YYNGEE. CDR3 loop: CASSGDKAYEQYF. The CDR3 nucleotides read TGTGCCAGCAGCGGGGACAAAGCCTACGAGCAGTACTTC.

This clone has more than one count but fewer than ten. V usage is TRBV7-9 and J usage is TRBJ2-7, with D possibly matching TRBD1 (5 bases). Deletions cut 5 bases from V and 7 bases from J, with 12 bases between. The length of the CDR3 is 12 residues. Germline CDR1 reads SEHNR; CDR2 reads FQNEAQ (reference sequence). CDR3 residues: CASSPGSREQYF. The CDR3 coding sequence is TGTGCCAGCAGCCCAGGGTCGAGGGAGCAGTACTTC.

The V gene is TRBV3-1 (or the pseudogene TRBV3-2), the J gene TRBJ2-7, with D possibly TRBD1 on 6 matching bases. V was clipped by 3 bases and J by 3 bases, with 15 bases between them. Germline V lookup: CDR1 LGHDT, CDR2 YNNKEL (reference sequence). The CDR3 is 15 residues long. The CDR3 sequence: CASSQGHRSLYEQYF. The CDR3 DNA is TGTGCCAGCAGCCAGGGACACCGGTCCCTCTACGAGCAGTACTTC.

This clone occurred once. The DNA of the CDR3 is TGTGCCAGCAGTTACTCGATTAGGGGATTCGGTGAAAAACTGTTTTTT. Translating it yields CASSYSIRGFGEKLFF. The chain uses TRBV6-5 and TRBJ1-4; a possible D gene is TRBD1 (5 bases). CDR3 length: 16 residues. Looked up from germline, CDR1 is MNHEY and CDR2 is SVGAGI. Between the trimmed V and J ends, which lost 0 bases and 7 bases, there was a span of 15 bases.

There are a few counts of this clone. The chain employs TRBV27 and TRBJ1-4; 8 nucleotides align to TRBD1. The CDR3 loop spans 14 amino acids. Trimming removed 5 bases from V and 8 bases from J; junction bases left unmatched: 7. Germline CDR1 MNHEY, CDR2 SMNVEV (reference sequence). This chain's CDR3 is CASSPGQGREKLFF. The CDR3 coding sequence is TGTGCCAGCAGTCCCGGACAGGGTCGCGAAAAACTGTTTTTT.

The V call is TRBV7-2, the J call TRBJ1-4; TRBD1 might be the D (6 bases). This CDR3 is 14 amino acids long. The germline V gene has CDR1 SGHTA and CDR2 FQGNSA. The V end lost 5 bases, the J end lost 8 bases, and 15 bases lay between the germline ends. CDR3 in DNA: TGTGCCAGCAGCCCAACGACAGGCCCAGAAAAACTGTTTTTT. This translates into CASSPTTGPEKLFF. Variable domain in full (rest from reference TRBV7-2 and TRBJ1-4): GAGVSQSPSNKVTEKGKDVELRCDPISGHTALYWYRQSLGQGLEFLIYFQGNSAPDKSGLPSDRFSAERTGGSVSTLTIQRTQQEDSAVYLCASSPTTGPEKLFFGSGTQLSVL.

V is TRBV3-1 (or the pseudogene TRBV3-2) and J is TRBJ1-1; D is ambiguous. Deletions cut 4 bases from V and 8 bases from J, with 14 bases between. This CDR3 contains 13 residues. CDR1 and CDR2 from the germline V gene are LGHDT and YNNKEL (reference sequence). CDR3 region: CASSRSLPEEAFF. DNA for the CDR3: TGTGCCAGCAGCCGATCCCTCCCGGAGGAAGCTTTCTTT.

The V call is TRBV12-5, the J call TRBJ2-2, with TRBD1 as a possible D gene (6 bases). This CDR3 region has 16 residues. Germline CDR1 LGHNT, CDR2 FRNRAP. Trimming stripped 4 bases from V and 1 base from J, with 13 bases between. CDR3 sequence reads: CASGSDWTENTGELFF. The CDR3 region has the DNA TGTGCTAGTGGTTCCGATTGGACAGAGAACACCGGGGAGCTGTTTTTT.

The chain is built from TRBV7-2 and TRBJ1-4, with 7 bases aligning to TRBD1. The length of the CDR3 is 15 residues. V was pared by 1 base and J by 3 bases, with 2 bases of the junction left unmatched. The germline CDR1 and CDR2 sequences are SGHTA and FQGNSA. The CDR3 sequence is CASSLDRGANEKLFF. In nucleotides, the CDR3 is TGTGCCAGCAGCTTAGACAGGGGTGCTAATGAAAAACTGTTTTTT.

V and J are TRBV6-6 and TRBJ2-7, with TRBD2 matching 11 bases. Trimming removed 0 bases from V and 0 bases from J; junction bases left unmatched: 1. Germline V lookup: CDR1 MNHNY, CDR2 SVGAGI (reference sequence). The length of the CDR3 is 16 residues. The CDR3 DNA sequence: TGTGCCAGCAGTTACTCGGGACTAGCGGTCTCCTACGAGCAGTACTTC. Protein: CASSYSGLAVSYEQYF.

The genes are TRBV4-2 and TRBJ1-1, with unresolved D. CDR1 LGHNA and CDR2 YNFKEQ come from the germline V gene. Trimming stripped 0 bases from V and 8 bases from J, with 7 bases between. The CDR3 sequence is 12 residues long. The CDR3 DNA reads TGTGCCAGCAGCCAAGATGGCCGCGAAGCTTTCTTT. It encodes CASSQDGREAFF.

V gene TRBV7-2 combines with J gene TRBJ1-2; D possibly corresponds to TRBD1 (5 bases). The CDR3 runs to 15 residues. Germline V CDR1 and CDR2: SGHTA, FQGNSA. The V and J ends lost 1 base and 4 bases respectively, with 13 bases between them. The CDR3: CASSLERDSFYGYTF. CDR3 bases: TGTGCCAGCAGCTTAGAACGCGACAGCTTCTATGGCTACACCTTC.

This chain connects TRBV30 to TRBJ1-2; 10 bases line up with TRBD1. CDR1 is GTSNPN and CDR2 is SVGIG in the germline V gene (reference sequence). V dropped 7 bases and J dropped 3; count of bases not matched to a gene: 5. CDR3 length: 13 residues. DNA of the CDR3: TGTGCCTTATGGGACAGGGGTGACTATGGCTACACCTTC. Translating it yields CALWDRGDYGYTF.

The chain couples TRBV29-1 to TRBJ1-1; TRBD1 is a possible D gene (6 bases). Trimming left V 4 bases short and J 7 bases short, with 10 bases between. The CDR3 runs 11 residues. Germline V gene data show CDR1 as SQVTM and CDR2 as ANQGSEA. The CDR3, as DNA: TGCAGCGTTGCAGGGGCGGGTGAAGCTTTCTTT. Translated: CSVAGAGEAFF.

The chain links TRBV3-1 (or the pseudogene TRBV3-2) to TRBJ2-5; tentative D call: TRBD2 (7 bases). This CDR3 has 15 amino acids. From germline, CDR1 is LGHDT and CDR2 YNNKEL (reference sequence). The germline V and J ends were trimmed by 2 bases and 2 bases, with 12 bases remaining between them. CDR3 in amino acids: CASSQLGGRQETQYF. The CDR3 DNA sequence: TGTGCCAGCAGCCAATTGGGGGGGCGGCAAGAGACCCAGTACTTC.

CDR3 DNA sequence: TGTGCCAGCACCCAAATGACAGGGAATGAAAAACTGTTTTTT. Translation gives CASTQMTGNEKLFF. The V and J genes are TRBV2 and TRBJ1-4; 7 bases line up with TRBD1. V shed 7 bases and J 5 bases; nucleotides not matched to a gene: 7. The V gene's germline CDR1 is SNHLY and CDR2 FYNNEI. This CDR3 is 14 amino acids long.

V gene TRBV24-1 combines with J gene TRBJ2-7, with TRBD2 as a possible D gene (6 bases). CDR1 is KGHDR and CDR2 is SFDVKD in the germline V gene. Deletions cut 7 bases from V and 0 bases from J, with 6 bases between. CDR3 length: 12 amino acids. The CDR3 coding sequence is TGTGCCACCAGCGGGGGCTCCTACGAGCAGTACTTC. Its translation: CATSGGSYEQYF.

The chain combines TRBV7-2 with TRBJ2-3; 15 bases line up with TRBD2. V lost 5 bases, J lost 2 bases, and 5 bases stayed unmatched. The CDR3 has 17 residues. In germline, CDR1 is SGHTA, CDR2 FQGNSA. The DNA for the CDR3 is TGTGCCAGCAGCAAGGGACTAGCGGGGGGTTTCACAGATACGCAGTATTTT. It specifies CASSKGLAGGFTDTQYF.

The chain is built from TRBV4-2 and TRBJ2-1; TRBD2 aligns across 9 bases. The CDR3 loop spans 16 amino acids. Germline assignment: CDR1 LGHNA and CDR2 YNFKEQ. V was clipped by 4 bases and J by 5 bases; unmatched bases: 9. As DNA, the CDR3 is TGTGCCAGCAGCCCCCGGGCTAGCGGGGACAACAATGAGCAGTTCTTC. This encodes CASSPRASGDNNEQFF.

The chain joins TRBV5-1 to TRBJ2-6; 8 nucleotides align to TRBD1. Trimming cost V 0 bases and J 2 bases; bases outside gene matches: 1. Germline CDR1 reads SGHRS; CDR2 reads YFSETQ. The CDR3 consists of 16 residues. The CDR3 DNA sequence: TGCGCCAGCAGCTTGGGACAGGGGCCTGGGGCCAACGTCCTGACTTTC. Residues: CASSLGQGPGANVLTF.

The chain uses TRBV5-1 and TRBJ1-1; 8 bases are shared with TRBD1. V gave up 7 bases and J gave up 5 bases; unmatched junction bases: 10. The germline gives CDR1 SGHRS, CDR2 YFSETQ. The CDR3 covers 14 residues. CDR3 loop: CASDPGTGRTEAFF. The CDR3 bases are TGCGCCAGCGACCCAGGGACAGGACGAACTGAAGCTTTCTTT.

DNA for the CDR3: TGTGCCAGCAGTTACAGGGGTAGCACAGATACGCAGTATTTT. This codes for CASSYRGSTDTQYF. The rearrangement uses TRBV6-5 and TRBJ2-3, with TRBD1 as a possible D gene (5 bases). The CDR3 consists of 14 residues. Germline V gene lookup returns CDR1 MNHEY and CDR2 SVGAGI. V lost 2 bases and J lost 0, with 6 bases in between.

CDR3 protein: CASSALQGAGYTF. CDR3 nucleotides: TGTGCCAGCAGCGCGCTCCAGGGGGCAGGCTACACCTTC. J is TRBJ1-2 and V is TRBV9, with 8 bases fitting TRBD1. V lost 3 bases to trimming and J lost 8 bases; unmatched junction nucleotides: 6. CDR1 and CDR2 (germline): SGDLS, YYNGEE. This CDR3 is 13 amino acids long.